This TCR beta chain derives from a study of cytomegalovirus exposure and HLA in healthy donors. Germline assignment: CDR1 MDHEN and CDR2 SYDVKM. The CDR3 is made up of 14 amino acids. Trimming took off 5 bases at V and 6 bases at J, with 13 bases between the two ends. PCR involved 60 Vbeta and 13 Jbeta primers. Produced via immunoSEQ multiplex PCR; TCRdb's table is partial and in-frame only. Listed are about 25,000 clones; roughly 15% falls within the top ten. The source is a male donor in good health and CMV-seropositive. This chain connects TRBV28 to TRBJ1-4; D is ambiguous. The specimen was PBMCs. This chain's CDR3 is CASSREGLHEKLFF. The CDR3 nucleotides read TGTGCCAGCAGTAGAGAGGGATTGCATGAAAAACTGTTTTTT. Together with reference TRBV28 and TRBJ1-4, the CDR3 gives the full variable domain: DVKVTQSSRYLVKRTGEKVFLECVQDMDHENMFWYRQDPGLGLRLIYFSYDVKMKEKGDIPEGYSVSREKKERFSLILESASTNQTSMYLCASSREGLHEKLFFGSGTQLSVL.